This T cell receptor beta chain was captured by sequencing in a study of long-term antiretroviral therapy in people with HIV. Study details: Samples from the earliest time points predate the 2015 immediate-ART recommendation by about a decade.

The CDR3 runs to 18 residues. There were no participants with HIV treated outside the United States. At the survey level, the v3.0 immunoSEQ assay was run. Samples were sequenced targeting roughly 40,000-50,000 T-cell genomes each. Assay used: immunoSEQ multiplex PCR; TCRdb lists only in-frame clones, some missing. The sample contains about 21,000 clones, approximately 90% of which appear only once. The starting material was unsorted PBMCs, obtained 4.4 years before starting antiretroviral therapy. The TCR was taken from a woman aged 25 to 45 with HIV. This chain joins TRBV1 and TRBJ1-5; TRBD1 reflects the table's D call only, with no check against the DNA. TRBV1 represents a pseudogene. CDR3 region: CISSLTGTGGSDNQPQHF. CDR3 nucleotides: TGCATCAGCAGCCTGACCGGGACAGGGGGCAGTGACAATCAGCCCCAGCATTTT.